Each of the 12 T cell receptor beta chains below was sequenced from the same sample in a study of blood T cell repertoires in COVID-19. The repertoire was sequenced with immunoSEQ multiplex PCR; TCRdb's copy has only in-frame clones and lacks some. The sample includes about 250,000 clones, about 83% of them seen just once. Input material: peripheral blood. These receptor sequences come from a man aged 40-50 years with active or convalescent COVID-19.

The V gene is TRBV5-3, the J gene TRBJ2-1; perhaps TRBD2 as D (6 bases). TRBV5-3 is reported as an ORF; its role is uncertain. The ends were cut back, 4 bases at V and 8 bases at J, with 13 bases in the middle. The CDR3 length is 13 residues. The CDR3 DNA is TGTGCCAGAAGCGGGTACCGGGACTATGAGCAGTTCTTC. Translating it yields CARSGYRDYEQFF.

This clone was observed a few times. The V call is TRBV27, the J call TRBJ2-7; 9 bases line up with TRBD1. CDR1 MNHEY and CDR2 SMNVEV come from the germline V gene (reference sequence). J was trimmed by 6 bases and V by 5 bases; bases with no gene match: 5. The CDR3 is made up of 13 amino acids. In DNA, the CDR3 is TGTGCCAGCAGTACCGGGACAGGGAGCGAGCAGTACTTC. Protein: CASSTGTGSEQYF.

CDR3 residues: CASSVSSGSSYEQYF. CDR3 DNA sequence: TGTGCCAGCAGCGTATCCAGCGGCAGCTCCTACGAGCAGTACTTC. This sequence joins TRBV9 and TRBJ2-7, with a weak D call TRBD2 (5 bases). V lost 1 base, J lost 0 bases, and 11 bases lay in between. There are 15 residues in the CDR3. Germline CDR1 SGDLS, CDR2 YYNGEE.

The CDR3 bases are TGTGCCAGTAGTACCGCTGGGAGTAGCTACGAGCAGTACTTC. Translated, it gives CASSTAGSSYEQYF. The chain recombines TRBV19 with TRBJ2-7, with D perhaps matching TRBD2 (5 bases). Trimming stripped 4 bases from V and 3 bases from J, with 13 bases between. There are 14 residues in the CDR3. CDR1 LNHDA and CDR2 SQIVND come from the germline V gene (reference sequence).

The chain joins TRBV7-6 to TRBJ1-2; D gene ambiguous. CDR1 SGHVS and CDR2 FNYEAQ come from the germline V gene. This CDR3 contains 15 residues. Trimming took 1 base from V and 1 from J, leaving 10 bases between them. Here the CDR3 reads CASSLGYGSNYGYTF. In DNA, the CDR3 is TGTGCCAGCAGCTTAGGGTATGGCAGTAACTATGGCTACACCTTC. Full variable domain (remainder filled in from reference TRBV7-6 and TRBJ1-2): GAGVSQSPRYKVTKRGQDVALRCDPISGHVSLYWYRQALGQGPEFLTYFNYEAQQDKSGLPNDRFSAERPEGSISTLTIQRTEQRDSAMYRCASSLGYGSNYGYTFGSGTRLTVV.

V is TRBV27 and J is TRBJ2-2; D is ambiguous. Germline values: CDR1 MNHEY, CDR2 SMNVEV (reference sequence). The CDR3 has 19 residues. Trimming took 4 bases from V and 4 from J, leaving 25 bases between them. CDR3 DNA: TGTGCCAGCAGTTCCCGCCCCCCGGAGACCACTTCCGGCACCGGGGAGCTGTTTTTT. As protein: CASSSRPPETTSGTGELFF.

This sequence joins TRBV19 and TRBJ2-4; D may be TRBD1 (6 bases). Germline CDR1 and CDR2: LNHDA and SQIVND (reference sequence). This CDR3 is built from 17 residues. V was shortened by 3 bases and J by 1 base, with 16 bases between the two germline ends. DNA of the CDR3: TGTGCCAGTAGTATTATGGGACAACCGGGTGCCAAAAACATTCAGTACTTC. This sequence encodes CASSIMGQPGAKNIQYF.

The CDR3 is CASSQWGQNTNEKLFF. In nucleotides, the CDR3 is TGCGCCAGCAGCCAATGGGGACAGAACACTAATGAAAAACTGTTTTTT. This chain joins TRBV4-1 and TRBJ1-4; TRBD1 matches 7 bases. The junction had 5 bases not matched to a gene; V was cut back by 2 bases and J by 2 bases. CDR1 MGHRA and CDR2 YSYEKL come from the germline V gene. The CDR3 has 16 residues.

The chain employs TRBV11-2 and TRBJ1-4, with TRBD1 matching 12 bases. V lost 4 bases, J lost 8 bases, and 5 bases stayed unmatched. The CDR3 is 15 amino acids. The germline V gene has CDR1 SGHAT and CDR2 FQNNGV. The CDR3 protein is CASSSSGTGGEKLFF. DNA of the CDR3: TGTGCCAGCAGCTCTTCCGGGACAGGGGGCGAAAAACTGTTTTTT.

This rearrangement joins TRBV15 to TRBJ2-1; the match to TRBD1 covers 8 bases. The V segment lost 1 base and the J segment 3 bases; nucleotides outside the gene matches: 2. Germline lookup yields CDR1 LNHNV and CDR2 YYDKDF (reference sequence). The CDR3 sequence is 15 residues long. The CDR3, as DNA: TGTGCCACCAGCAGAGGGACAGGGTTCTACAATGAGCAGTTCTTC. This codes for CATSRGTGFYNEQFF.

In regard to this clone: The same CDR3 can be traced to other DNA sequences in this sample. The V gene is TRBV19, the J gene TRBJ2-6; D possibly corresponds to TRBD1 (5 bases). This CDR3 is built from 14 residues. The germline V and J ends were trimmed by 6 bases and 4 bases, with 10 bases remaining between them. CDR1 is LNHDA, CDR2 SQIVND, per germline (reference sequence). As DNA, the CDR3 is TGTGCCAGTAGCCAGGGTTCCGGGGCCAACGTCCTGACTTTC. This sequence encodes CASSQGSGANVLTF.

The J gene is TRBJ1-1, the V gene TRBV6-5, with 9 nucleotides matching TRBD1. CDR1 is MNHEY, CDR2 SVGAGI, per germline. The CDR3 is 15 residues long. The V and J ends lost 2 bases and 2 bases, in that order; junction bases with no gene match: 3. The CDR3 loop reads CASSYGQGRNTEAFF. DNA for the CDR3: TGTGCCAGCAGTTACGGACAGGGGCGTAACACTGAAGCTTTCTTT.